Listed here is a single T cell receptor beta chain. Its specificity is unknown. The V gene's germline CDR1 is SGHTS and CDR2 YDEGEE. Trimming cost V 0 bases and J 1 base, with 7 bases left between them. The CDR3 extends over 14 amino acids. These data come from a study of OX40 agonist ivuxolimab in advanced cancers. In the study overall: Dose-escalation subjects each had hepatocellular carcinoma, melanoma, renal cell or head and neck cancer. Study-level results: CD4+ and CD8+ blood T cells expanded clonally by week 6 at 0.1 to 3.0 mg/kg.

Produced via immunoSEQ multiplex PCR; TCRdb's table is partial and in-frame only. In the table there are some 46,000 clones, roughly 94% of which are singletons. This sequence joins TRBV5-8 and TRBJ1-1; D gene ambiguous. The material was CD4+ or CD8+ T cells sorted from blood, obtained in a trial of the OX40 agonist ivuxolimab. The clonotype comes from an adult with an advanced solid tumor such as melanoma, head and neck, liver or kidney cancer. CDR3 region: CASSLGVWNTEAFF. CDR3 sequence (DNA): TGTGCCAGCAGCTTGGGAGTCTGGAACACTGAAGCTTTCTTT.